These T cell receptor beta chains were read from a single sample in a study of beta chain features in type 1 diabetes. Assay used: immunoSEQ multiplex PCR; TCRdb lists only in-frame clones, some missing. The sample lists a few hundred thousand clones; about 14% were seen once. Sequencing was carried out using naive CD4+ T cells from blood. These receptors originate from a woman under 30 in good health. The CDR3 runs from the conserved cysteine through the conserved F or W. The D gene is left open where the match is weak. Some rows have no size entry. The others give once, few or many, or a class for an expanded clone.

CDR3 protein,CDR3 DNA,J gene,D gene,clone size,V gene
CASSPRPGSTGELFF,TGTGCCAGCAGTCCCCGGCCGGGGAGCACCGGGGAGCTGTTTTTT,TRBJ2-2,.,.,TRBV6-4
CAWTPLAGSTDTQYF,TGTGCCTGGACACCTCTAGCGGGATCCACAGATACGCAGTATTTT,TRBJ2-3,TRBD2,.,TRBV30
CASSLGTVNYGYTF,TGCGCCAGCAGCTTGGGGACAGTGAACTATGGCTACACCTTC,TRBJ1-2,.,few,TRBV5-1
CAWREGLTSNYEQYF,TGTGCCTGGCGGGAGGGATTGACTAGCAACTACGAGCAGTACTTC,TRBJ2-7,TRBD2,few,TRBV30
CSVVGLAGVNEQFF,TGCAGCGTTGTCGGACTAGCGGGAGTCAATGAGCAGTTCTTC,TRBJ2-1,TRBD2,.,TRBV29-1
CSVGRLAALIIPSPDTQYF,TGCAGCGTGGGGAGACTAGCGGCCCTGATAATACCCTCCCCAGATACGCAGTATTTT,TRBJ2-3,TRBD2,few,TRBV29-1
CASSLTQANTGELFF,TGTGCCAGCAGCTTGACACAGGCGAACACCGGGGAGCTGTTTTTT,TRBJ2-2,.,.,TRBV11-2
CAWSVSSGTYEQYF,TGTGCCTGGAGTGTTTCTAGCGGGACCTACGAGCAGTACTTC,TRBJ2-7,TRBD2,.,TRBV30
CSVRPGAGELFF,TGCAGCGTCCGCCCCGGGGCCGGGGAGCTGTTTTTT,TRBJ2-2,.,few,TRBV29-1
CATSRDPGRTQYF,TGTGCCACCAGCAGAGATCCCGGTAGAACCCAGTACTTC,TRBJ2-4,.,few,TRBV15
CASSVGPGVGETQYF,TGTGCCAGCAGCGTAGGGCCGGGAGTCGGTGAGACCCAGTACTTC,TRBJ2-5,.,few,TRBV9
CASSYPSSGEGKLFF,TGTGCCAGCAGTTACCCCTCGAGTGGGGAGGGAAAACTGTTTTTT,TRBJ1-4,.,once,TRBV6-5
CAWSSLSGANVLTF,TGTGCCTGGAGTTCCCTCTCTGGGGCCAACGTCCTGACTTTC,TRBJ2-6,.,.,TRBV30
CAWRHQPGSPEQYF,TGTGCCTGGAGACACCAGCCAGGGTCCCCCGAGCAGTACTTC,TRBJ2-7,.,.,TRBV30
CASRGGTDTQYF,TGTGCCAGCAGGGGAGGCACAGATACGCAGTATTTT,TRBJ2-3,.,.,TRBV7-2
CAWRGGPKQYF,TGTGCCTGGAGGGGAGGCCCGAAGCAGTACTTC,TRBJ2-7,.,few,TRBV30
CASSPTGAGANVLTF,TGTGCCAGCAGCCCGACAGGGGCTGGGGCCAACGTCCTGACTTTC,TRBJ2-6,TRBD1,few,TRBV28
CSVVTGGYTGELFF,TGCAGCGTTGTGACAGGGGGATACACCGGGGAGCTGTTTTTT,TRBJ2-2,TRBD1,few,TRBV29-1
CTSSQSRGAGHDEQFF,TGCACCAGCAGCCAGTCTAGGGGCGCTGGACATGATGAGCAGTTCTTC,TRBJ2-1,.,few,TRBV1
CASSYGGPLGSQPQHF,TGTGCCAGCAGCTACGGGGGACCCCTCGGTTCCCAGCCCCAGCATTTT,TRBJ1-5,.,few,TRBV7-9
CASSSSGILYNEQFF,TGTGCCAGCAGTTCCAGCGGGATTTTGTACAATGAGCAGTTCTTC,TRBJ2-1,TRBD2,.,TRBV28
CAWTLGAFNQPQHF,TGTGCCTGGACTCTGGGGGCGTTCAATCAGCCCCAGCATTTT,TRBJ1-5,.,.,TRBV30
CASSLNGQGETQYF,TGTGCCAGCAGCTTAAACGGACAGGGGGAGACCCAGTACTTC,TRBJ2-5,TRBD1,few,TRBV7-3
CAWGGDREHEQYF,TGTGCCTGGGGGGGGGACAGGGAACACGAGCAGTACTTC,TRBJ2-7,TRBD1,few,TRBV30
CASSLAEWASYEQYF,TGTGCCAGCAGCTTAGCCGAGTGGGCCTCCTACGAGCAGTACTTC,TRBJ2-7,.,.,TRBV7-9
CAWSIGVPNTEAFF,TGTGCCTGGAGTATAGGGGTCCCGAACACTGAAGCTTTCTTT,TRBJ1-1,.,few,TRBV30
CASSPLDRSQDEQFF,TGTGCCAGCAGTCCACTGGACAGATCCCAAGATGAGCAGTTCTTC,TRBJ2-1,.,once,TRBV27
CAWDRGRFGEQYF,TGTGCCTGGGACAGGGGGCGCTTTGGCGAGCAGTACTTC,TRBJ2-7,TRBD1,.,TRBV30
CASSYFQGRGVEKLFF,TGTGCCAGCAGTTACTTTCAGGGCAGGGGCGTTGAAAAACTGTTTTTT,TRBJ1-4,.,.,TRBV6-5
CASSAYTSGDPYF,TGTGCCAGCAGCGCCTACACTTCAGGGGACCCGTACTTC,TRBJ2-7,.,.,TRBV9
CASSVGLAGNSYEQYF,TGTGCCAGCAGCGTTGGGCTAGCGGGCAACTCCTACGAGCAGTACTTC,TRBJ2-7,TRBD2,few,TRBV9
CASSLRTGLSQQYF,TGTGCCAGCAGTTTAAGGACAGGGTTGAGCCAGCAGTACTTC,TRBJ2-7,TRBD1,.,TRBV28
CASRTSGAYQETQYF,TGTGCCAGCAGAACTAGCGGTGCGTACCAAGAGACCCAGTACTTC,TRBJ2-5,TRBD2,once,TRBV6-5
CASSLAVREGPYEQYF,TGCGCCAGCAGCTTGGCGGTGCGGGAGGGCCCCTACGAGCAGTACTTC,TRBJ2-7,TRBD2,.,TRBV5-1
CASSPRDYTDTQYF,TGTGCCAGCAGCCCTCGGGACTACACAGATACGCAGTATTTT,TRBJ2-3,TRBD2,.,TRBV9
CASSLAGILSGANVLTF,TGTGCCAGCTCACTCGCAGGGATCCTCTCTGGGGCCAACGTCCTGACTTTC,TRBJ2-6,.,.,TRBV18
CASRPGLAGKKGTGELFF,TGTGCCAGCAGACCCGGACTAGCGGGAAAGAAAGGCACCGGGGAGCTGTTTTTT,TRBJ2-2,TRBD2,.,TRBV11-2
CASGNAGFSYEQYF,TGTGCCAGCGGAAACGCGGGATTCTCCTACGAGCAGTACTTC,TRBJ2-7,.,.,TRBV7-2
CASSDPTSGSWNEQFF,TGTGCCAGCAGTGACCCGACTAGCGGGAGTTGGAATGAGCAGTTCTTC,TRBJ2-1,TRBD2,.,TRBV7-6
CASSDPGQGHTEAFF,TGTGCCAGCAGTGATCCGGGACAGGGACACACTGAAGCTTTCTTT,TRBJ1-1,TRBD1,few,TRBV25-1